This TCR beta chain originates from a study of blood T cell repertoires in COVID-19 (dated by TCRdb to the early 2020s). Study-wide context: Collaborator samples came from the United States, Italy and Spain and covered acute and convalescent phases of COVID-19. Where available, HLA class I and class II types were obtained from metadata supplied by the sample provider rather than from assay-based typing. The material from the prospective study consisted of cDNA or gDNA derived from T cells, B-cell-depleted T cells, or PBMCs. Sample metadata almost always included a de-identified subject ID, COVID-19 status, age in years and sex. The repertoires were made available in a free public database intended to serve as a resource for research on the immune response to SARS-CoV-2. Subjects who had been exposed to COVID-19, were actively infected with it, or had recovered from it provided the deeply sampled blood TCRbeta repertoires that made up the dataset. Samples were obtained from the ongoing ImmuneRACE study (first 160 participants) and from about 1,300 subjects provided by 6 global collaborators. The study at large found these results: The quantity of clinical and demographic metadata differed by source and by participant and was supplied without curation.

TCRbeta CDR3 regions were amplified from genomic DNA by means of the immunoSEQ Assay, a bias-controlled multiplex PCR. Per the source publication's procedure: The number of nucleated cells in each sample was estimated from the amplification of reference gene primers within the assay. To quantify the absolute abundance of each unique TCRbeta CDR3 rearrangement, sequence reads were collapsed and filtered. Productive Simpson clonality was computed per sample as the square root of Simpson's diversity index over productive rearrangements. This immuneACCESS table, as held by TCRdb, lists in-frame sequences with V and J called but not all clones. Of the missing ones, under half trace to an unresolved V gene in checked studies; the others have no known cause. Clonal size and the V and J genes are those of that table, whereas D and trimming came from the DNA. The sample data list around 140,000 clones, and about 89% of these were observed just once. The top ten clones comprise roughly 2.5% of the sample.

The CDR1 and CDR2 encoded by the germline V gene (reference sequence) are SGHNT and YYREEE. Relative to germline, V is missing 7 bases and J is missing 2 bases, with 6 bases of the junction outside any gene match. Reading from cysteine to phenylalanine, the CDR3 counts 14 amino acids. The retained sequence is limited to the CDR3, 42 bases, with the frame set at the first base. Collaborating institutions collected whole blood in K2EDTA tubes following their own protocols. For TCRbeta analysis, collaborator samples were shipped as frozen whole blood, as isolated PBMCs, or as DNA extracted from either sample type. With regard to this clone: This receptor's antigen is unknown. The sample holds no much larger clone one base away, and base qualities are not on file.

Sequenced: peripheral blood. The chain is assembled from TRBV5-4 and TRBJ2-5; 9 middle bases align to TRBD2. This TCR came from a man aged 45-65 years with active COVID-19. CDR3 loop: CASGLAGAQETQYF. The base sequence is TGTGCCAGCGGGTTAGCGGGGGCGCAAGAGACCCAGTACTTC.